The present entry profiles one TCR beta chain with its context. The entry originates in a study of T-cell memory formation after mild COVID-19. Study context: The two donors had largely donor-specific TCR clusters.

The CDR3 sequence is 17 residues long. V lost 6 bases, J lost 1 base, and 11 bases stayed unmatched. Germline CDR1 and CDR2: DFQATT and SNEGSKA (reference sequence). TCRdb fed the 5' RACE reads into MiXCR, producing one record per CDR3 protein. The sample has under 400,000 distinct CDR3 sequences; around 27% are singletons. The chain has TRBV20-1 and TRBJ2-7; 14 bases agree with TRBD2. The sample consisted of PBMCs or a T cell subset sorted from them (not recorded which). The receptor was derived from an adult woman who had mild COVID-19 (a few samples of this study predate the infection). Cell type and time point are not known. The CDR3 DNA reads TGCAGTGCCAGCGGGACTAGCGGGAGAATTGGGTCCTACGAGCAGTACTTC. Translation gives CSASGTSGRIGSYEQYF.